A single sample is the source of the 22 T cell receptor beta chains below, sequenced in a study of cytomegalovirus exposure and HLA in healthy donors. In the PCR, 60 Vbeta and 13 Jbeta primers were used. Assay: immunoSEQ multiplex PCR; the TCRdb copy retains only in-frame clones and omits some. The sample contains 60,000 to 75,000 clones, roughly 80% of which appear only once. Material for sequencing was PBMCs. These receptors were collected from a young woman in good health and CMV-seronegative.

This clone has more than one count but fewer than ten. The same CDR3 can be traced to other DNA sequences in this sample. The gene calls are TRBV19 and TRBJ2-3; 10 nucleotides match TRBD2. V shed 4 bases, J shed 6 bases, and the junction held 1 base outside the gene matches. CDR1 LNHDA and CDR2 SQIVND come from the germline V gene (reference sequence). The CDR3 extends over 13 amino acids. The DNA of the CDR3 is TGTGCCAGTAGTAGGGGACTAGCGGATACGCAGTATTTT. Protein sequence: CASSRGLADTQYF.

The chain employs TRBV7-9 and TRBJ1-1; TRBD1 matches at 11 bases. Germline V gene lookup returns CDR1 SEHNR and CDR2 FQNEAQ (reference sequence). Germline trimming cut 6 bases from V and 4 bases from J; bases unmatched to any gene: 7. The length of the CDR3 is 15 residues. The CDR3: CASSITGTGGTEAFF. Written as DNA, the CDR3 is TGTGCCAGCAGTATTACCGGGACAGGGGGCACTGAAGCTTTCTTT.

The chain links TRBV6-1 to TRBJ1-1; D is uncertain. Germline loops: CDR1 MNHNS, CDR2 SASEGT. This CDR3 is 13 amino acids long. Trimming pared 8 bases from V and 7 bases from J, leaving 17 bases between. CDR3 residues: CASVIRVELEAFF. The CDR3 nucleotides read TGTGCCAGCGTAATAAGAGTTGAGCTTGAAGCTTTCTTT.

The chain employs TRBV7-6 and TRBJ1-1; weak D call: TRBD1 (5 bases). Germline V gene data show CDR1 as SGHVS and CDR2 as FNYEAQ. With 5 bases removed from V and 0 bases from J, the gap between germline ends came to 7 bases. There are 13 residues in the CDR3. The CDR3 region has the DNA TGTGCCAGCAGCCCAGGGTTGAACACTGAAGCTTTCTTT. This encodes CASSPGLNTEAFF.

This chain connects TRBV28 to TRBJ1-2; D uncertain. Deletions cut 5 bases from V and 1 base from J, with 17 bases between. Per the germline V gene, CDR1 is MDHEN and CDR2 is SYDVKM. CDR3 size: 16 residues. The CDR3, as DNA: TGTGCCAGCAGTAGCGGAGCTGAGCAGGATAACTATGGCTACACCTTC. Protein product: CASSSGAEQDNYGYTF.

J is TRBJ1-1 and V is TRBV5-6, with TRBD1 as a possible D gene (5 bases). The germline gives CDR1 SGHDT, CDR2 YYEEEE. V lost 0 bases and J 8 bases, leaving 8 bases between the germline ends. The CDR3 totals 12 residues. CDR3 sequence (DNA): TGTGCCAGCAGCTTGGGGCAGGGCGAAGCTTTCTTT. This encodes CASSLGQGEAFF.

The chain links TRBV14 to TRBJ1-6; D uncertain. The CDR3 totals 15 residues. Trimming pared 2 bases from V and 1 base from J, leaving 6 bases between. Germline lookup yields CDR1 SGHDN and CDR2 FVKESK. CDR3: CASSQLKSYNSPLHF. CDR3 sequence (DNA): TGTGCCAGCAGCCAACTAAAATCCTATAATTCACCCCTCCACTTT.

The CDR3 spells CASSLAGLATGELFF. The CDR3 region has the DNA TGTGCCAGCAGCTTAGCGGGACTAGCCACCGGGGAGCTGTTTTTT. The gene calls are TRBV7-2 and TRBJ2-2; TRBD2 agrees at 9 bases. The CDR3 runs to 15 residues. CDR1 is SGHTA and CDR2 is FQGNSA in the germline V gene. V lost 0 bases to trimming and J lost 4 bases; unmatched junction nucleotides: 0.

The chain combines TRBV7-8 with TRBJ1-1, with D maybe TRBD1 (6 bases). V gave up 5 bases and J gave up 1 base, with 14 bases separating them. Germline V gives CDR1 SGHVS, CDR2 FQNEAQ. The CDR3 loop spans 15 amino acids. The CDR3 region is CASSLPGTSNTEAFF. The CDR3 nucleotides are TGTGCCAGCAGCCTACCCGGGACATCGAACACTGAAGCTTTCTTT.

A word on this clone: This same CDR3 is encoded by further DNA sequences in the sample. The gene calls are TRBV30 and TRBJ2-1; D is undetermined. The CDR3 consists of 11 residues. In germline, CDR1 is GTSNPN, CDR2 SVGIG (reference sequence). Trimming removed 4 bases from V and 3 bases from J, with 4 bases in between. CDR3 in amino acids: CAWTGYNEQFF. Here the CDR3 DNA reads TGTGCCTGGACAGGCTACAATGAGCAGTTCTTC.

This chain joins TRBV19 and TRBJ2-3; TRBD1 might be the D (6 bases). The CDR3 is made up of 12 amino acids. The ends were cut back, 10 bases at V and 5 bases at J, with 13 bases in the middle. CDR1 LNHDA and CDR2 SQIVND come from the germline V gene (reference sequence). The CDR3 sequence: CATGQKKDTQYF. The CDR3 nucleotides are TGTGCCACCGGACAGAAAAAAGATACGCAGTATTTT.

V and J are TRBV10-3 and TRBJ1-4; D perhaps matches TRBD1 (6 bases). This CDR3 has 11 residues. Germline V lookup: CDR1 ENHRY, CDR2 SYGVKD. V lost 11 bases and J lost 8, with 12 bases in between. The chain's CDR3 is CASRGEEKLFF. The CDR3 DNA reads TGTGCCTCCAGGGGTGAGGAAAAACTGTTTTTT.

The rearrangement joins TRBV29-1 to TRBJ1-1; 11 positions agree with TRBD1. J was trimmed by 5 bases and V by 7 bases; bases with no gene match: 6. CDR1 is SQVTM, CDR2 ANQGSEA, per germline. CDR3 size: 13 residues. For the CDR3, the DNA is TGCAGCGGGGCGGACAGGGGGCTAACTGAAGCTTTCTTT. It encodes CSGADRGLTEAFF.

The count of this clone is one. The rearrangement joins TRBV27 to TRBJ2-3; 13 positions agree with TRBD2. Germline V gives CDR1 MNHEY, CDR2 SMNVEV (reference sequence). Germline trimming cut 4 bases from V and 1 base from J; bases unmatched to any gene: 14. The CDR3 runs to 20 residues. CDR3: CASSSKLAGGPGVGTDTQYF. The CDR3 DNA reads TGTGCCAGCAGTTCCAAACTAGCGGGAGGGCCGGGGGTTGGCACAGATACGCAGTATTTT.

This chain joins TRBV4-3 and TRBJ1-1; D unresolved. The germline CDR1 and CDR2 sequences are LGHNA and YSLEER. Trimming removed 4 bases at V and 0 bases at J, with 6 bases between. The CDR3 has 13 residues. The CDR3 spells CASSPGVNTEAFF. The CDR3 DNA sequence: TGCGCCAGCAGCCCGGGAGTGAACACTGAAGCTTTCTTT.

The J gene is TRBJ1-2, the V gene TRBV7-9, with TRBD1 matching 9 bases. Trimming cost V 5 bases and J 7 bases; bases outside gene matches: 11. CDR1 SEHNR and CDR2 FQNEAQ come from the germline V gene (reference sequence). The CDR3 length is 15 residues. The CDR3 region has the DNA TGTGCCAGCAGCCACGGGACAGGGCTTCTCGCTGGCTACACCTTC. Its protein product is CASSHGTGLLAGYTF.

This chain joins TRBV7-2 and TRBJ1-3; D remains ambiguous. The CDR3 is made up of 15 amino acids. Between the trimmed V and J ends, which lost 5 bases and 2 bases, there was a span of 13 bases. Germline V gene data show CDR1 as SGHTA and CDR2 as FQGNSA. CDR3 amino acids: CASSIGRQPGNTIYF. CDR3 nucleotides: TGTGCCAGCAGCATTGGCAGGCAGCCTGGAAACACCATATATTTT.

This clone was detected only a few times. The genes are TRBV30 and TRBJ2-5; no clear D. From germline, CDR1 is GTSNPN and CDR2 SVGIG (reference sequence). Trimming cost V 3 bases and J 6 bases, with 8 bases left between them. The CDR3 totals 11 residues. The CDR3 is CAWRAPKTQYF. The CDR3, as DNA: TGTGCCTGGAGGGCCCCGAAGACCCAGTACTTC.

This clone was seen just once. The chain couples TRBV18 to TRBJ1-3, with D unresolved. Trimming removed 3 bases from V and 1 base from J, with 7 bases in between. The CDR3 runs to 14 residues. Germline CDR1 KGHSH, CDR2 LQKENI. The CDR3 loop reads CASSPGRSGNTIYF. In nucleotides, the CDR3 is TGTGCCAGCTCACCGGGGAGATCTGGAAACACCATATATTTT.

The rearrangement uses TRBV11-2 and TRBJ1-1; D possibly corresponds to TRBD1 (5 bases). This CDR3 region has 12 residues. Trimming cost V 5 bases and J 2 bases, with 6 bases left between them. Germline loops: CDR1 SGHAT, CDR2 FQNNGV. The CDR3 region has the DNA TGTGCCAGCAGCCAGGGTAACACTGAAGCTTTCTTT. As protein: CASSQGNTEAFF.

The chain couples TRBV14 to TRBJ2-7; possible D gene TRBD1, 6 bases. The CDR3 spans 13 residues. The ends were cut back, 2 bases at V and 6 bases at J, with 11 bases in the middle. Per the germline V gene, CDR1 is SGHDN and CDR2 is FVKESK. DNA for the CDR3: TGTGCCAGCAGCCAATCCGTCAGGGGCGAGCAGTACTTC. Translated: CASSQSVRGEQYF. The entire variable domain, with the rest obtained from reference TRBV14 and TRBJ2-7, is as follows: EAGVTQFPSHSVIEKGQTVTLRCDPISGHDNLYWYRRVMGKEIKFLLHFVKESKQDESGMPNNRFLAERTGGTYSTLKVQPAELEDSGVYFCASSQSVRGEQYFGPGTRLTVT.

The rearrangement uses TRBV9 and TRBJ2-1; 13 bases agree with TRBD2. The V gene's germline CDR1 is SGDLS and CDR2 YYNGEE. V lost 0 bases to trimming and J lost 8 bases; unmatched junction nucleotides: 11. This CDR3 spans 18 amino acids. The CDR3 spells CASSVATTSGGAVYEQFF. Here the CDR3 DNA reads TGTGCCAGCAGCGTAGCTACAACTAGCGGGGGGGCCGTGTATGAGCAGTTCTTC.